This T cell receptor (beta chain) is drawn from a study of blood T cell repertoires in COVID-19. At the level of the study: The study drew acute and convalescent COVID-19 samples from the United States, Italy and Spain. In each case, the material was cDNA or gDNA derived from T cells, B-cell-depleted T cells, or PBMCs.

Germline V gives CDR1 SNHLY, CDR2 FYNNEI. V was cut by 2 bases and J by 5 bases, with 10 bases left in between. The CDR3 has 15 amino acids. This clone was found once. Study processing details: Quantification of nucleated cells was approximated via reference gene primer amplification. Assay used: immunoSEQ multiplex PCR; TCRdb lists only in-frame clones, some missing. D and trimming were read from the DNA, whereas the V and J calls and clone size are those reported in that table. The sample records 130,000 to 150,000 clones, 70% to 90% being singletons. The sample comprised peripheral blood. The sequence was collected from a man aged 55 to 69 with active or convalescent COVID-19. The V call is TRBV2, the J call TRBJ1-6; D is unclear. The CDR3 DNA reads TGTGCCAGCAGTGAAATTTCCCAGAATAATTCACCCCTCCACTTT. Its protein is CASSEISQNNSPLHF. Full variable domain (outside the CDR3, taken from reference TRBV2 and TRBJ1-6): EPEVTQTPSHQVTQMGQEVILRCVPISNHLYFYWYRQILGQKVEFLVSFYNNEISEKSEIFDDQFSVERPDGSNFTLKIRSTKLEDSAMYFCASSEISQNNSPLHFGNGTRLTVT.